The clone carrying this T cell receptor beta chain has only a few counts. Arm-PCR of CDR3 regions and iRepertoire HTBI primers were used to build TCR beta libraries. TCRdb used MiXCR to reprocess the multiplex PCR reads, holding one entry per CDR3 protein. The table includes approximately 400,000 distinct CDR3 sequences, approximately 15% detected once. This entry belongs to a study of regulatory T cells in long-lasting Graves disease. Time point reported: newly diagnosed GD, antithyroid drugs for less than 3 months. PBMC-derived RNA was used for the TCR library. J lost 4 bases, V lost 5 bases, and 16 bases had no gene match. This CDR3 has 18 amino acids. Germline V gene data show CDR1 as SEHNR and CDR2 as FQNEAQ (reference sequence). The data were also submitted as part of a second study, on T cells in Graves' hyperthyroidism and ophthalmopathy.

This specimen consisted of peripheral blood mononuclear cells (PBMCs), obtained at new diagnosis, from a patient treated with antithyroid drugs. This chain links TRBV7-9 with TRBJ1-2; 10 positions match TRBD1. The TCR comes from a woman in her 30s with Graves disease. The CDR3 loop reads CASSTGLSGQGRVYGYTF. In nucleotides, the CDR3 is TGTGCCAGCAGCACGGGCCTATCGGGACAGGGGAGAGTCTATGGCTACACCTTC.